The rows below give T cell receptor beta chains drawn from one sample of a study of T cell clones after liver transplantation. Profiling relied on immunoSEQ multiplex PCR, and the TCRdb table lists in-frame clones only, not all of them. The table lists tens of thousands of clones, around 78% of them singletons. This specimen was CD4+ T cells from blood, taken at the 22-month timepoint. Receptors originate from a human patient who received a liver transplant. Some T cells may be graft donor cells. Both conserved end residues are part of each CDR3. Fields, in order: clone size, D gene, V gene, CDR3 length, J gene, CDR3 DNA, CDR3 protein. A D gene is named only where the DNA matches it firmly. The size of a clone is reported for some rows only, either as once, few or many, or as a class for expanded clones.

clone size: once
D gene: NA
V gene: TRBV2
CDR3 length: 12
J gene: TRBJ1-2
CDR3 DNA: TGTGCCAGCAGCGGGTTGGACTATGGCTACACCTTC
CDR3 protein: CASSGLDYGYTF

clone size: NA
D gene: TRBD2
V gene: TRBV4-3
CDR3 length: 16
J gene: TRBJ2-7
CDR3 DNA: TGCGCCAGCAGCCAAGTCTTCTCGGGGACTAGAATCGAGCAGTACTTC
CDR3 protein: CASSQVFSGTRIEQYF

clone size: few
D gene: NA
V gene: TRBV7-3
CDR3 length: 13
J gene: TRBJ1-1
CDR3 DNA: TGTGCCAGCAGCTTACAGATGAACACTGAAGCTTTCTTT
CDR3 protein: CASSLQMNTEAFF

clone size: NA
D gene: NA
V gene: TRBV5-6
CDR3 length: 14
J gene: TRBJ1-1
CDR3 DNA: TGTGCCAGCAGCTTGGCAGGGCCTAGGACTGAAGCTTTCTTT
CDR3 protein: CASSLAGPRTEAFF

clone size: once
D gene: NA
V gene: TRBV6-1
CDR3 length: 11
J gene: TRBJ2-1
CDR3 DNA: TGTGCCAGCAGTGTGCTTGCGAAGCAGTTCTTC
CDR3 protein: CASSVLAKQFF

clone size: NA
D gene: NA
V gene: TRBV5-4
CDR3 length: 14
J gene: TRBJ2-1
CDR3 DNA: TGTGCCAGCAGCTTGGACAGATCCTACAATGAGCAGTTCTTC
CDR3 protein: CASSLDRSYNEQFF

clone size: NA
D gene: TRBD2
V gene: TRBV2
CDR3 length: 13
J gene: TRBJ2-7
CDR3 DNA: TGTGCCAGCAGTCTAGATAAACTAGCGGAGCAGTACTTC
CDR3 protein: CASSLDKLAEQYF

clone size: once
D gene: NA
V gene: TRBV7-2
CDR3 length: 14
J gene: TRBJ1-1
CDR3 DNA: TGTGCCAGCACCCGATTAGCAGGGAACACTGAAGCTTTCTTT
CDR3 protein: CASTRLAGNTEAFF

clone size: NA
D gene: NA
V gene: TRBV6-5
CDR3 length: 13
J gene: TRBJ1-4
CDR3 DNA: TGTGCCAGCAGTTACTCCCTCGGGGAAAAACTGTTTTTT
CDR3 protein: CASSYSLGEKLFF

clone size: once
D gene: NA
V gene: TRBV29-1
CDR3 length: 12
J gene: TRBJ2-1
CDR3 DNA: TGCAGCGTTGGTTCCGGGGTCAGTGAGCAGTTCTTC
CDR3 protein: CSVGSGVSEQFF

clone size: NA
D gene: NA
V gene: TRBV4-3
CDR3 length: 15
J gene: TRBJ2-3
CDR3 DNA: TGCGCCAGCAGCCAAGCGGTAGGGGGGACAGATACGCAGTATTTT
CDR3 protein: CASSQAVGGTDTQYF

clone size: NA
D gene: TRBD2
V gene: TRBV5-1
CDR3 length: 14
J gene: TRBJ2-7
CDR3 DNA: TGCGCCAGCAGCTTGACTAGCGGGGACTACGAGCAGTACTTC
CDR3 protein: CASSLTSGDYEQYF

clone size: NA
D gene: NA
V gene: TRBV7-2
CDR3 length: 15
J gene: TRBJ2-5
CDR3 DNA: TGTGCCAGCAGCTCCGGCGATACAGCAAGGGAGACCCAGTACTTC
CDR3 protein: CASSSGDTARETQYF

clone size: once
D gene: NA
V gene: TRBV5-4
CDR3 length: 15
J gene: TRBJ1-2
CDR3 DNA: TGTGCCAGCAGCCCCCGGAGGGTGGCTAACTATGGCTACACCTTC
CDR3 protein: CASSPRRVANYGYTF

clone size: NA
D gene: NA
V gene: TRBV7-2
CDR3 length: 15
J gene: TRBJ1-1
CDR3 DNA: TGTGCCAGCAGCCCTAGGAGGGGTCCAGGCACTGAAGCTTTCTTT
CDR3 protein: CASSPRRGPGTEAFF

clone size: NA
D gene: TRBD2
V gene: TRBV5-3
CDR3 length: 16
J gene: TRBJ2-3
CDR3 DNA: TGTGCCAGAAGCCCCTGGAGGAGCGGGGAGGTAGATACGCAGTATTTT
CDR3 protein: CARSPWRSGEVDTQYF

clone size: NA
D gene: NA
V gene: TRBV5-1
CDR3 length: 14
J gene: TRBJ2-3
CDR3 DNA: TGCGCCAGCAGCTTTGGGTTAGGCACAGATACGCAGTATTTT
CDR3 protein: CASSFGLGTDTQYF

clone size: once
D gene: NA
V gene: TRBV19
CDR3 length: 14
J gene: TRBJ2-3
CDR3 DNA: TGTGCCAGTAAGGTTCGGGTTCCGGCCGATACGCAGTATTTT
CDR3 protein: CASKVRVPADTQYF

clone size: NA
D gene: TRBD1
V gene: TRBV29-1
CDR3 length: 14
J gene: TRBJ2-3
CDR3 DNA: TGCAGCGTGGGGACAGGGGAGGGTGCAGATACGCAGTATTTT
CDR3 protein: CSVGTGEGADTQYF

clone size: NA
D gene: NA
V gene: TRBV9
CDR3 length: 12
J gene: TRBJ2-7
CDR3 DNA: TGTGCCAGCAGCGTCAGTGATTACGAGCAGTACTTC
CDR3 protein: CASSVSDYEQYF

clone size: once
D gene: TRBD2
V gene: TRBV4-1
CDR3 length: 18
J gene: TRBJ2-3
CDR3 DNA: TGCGCCAGCAGCCACGGACTAGCGGGGGGCCTCAGCACAGATACGCAGTATTTT
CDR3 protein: CASSHGLAGGLSTDTQYF

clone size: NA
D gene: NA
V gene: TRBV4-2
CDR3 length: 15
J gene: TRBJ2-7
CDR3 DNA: TGTGCCAGCAGCCAAGGCGGCAGGGTCTCCTACGAGCAGTACTTC
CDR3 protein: CASSQGGRVSYEQYF

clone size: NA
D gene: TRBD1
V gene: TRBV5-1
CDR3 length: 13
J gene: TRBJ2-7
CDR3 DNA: TGCGCCAGCCACCAACAGGGGGCCTACGAGCAGTACTTC
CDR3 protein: CASHQQGAYEQYF

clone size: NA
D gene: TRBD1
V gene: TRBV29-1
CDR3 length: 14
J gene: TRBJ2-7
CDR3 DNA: TGCAGCGTTGAAGCCGGGACAGGGGTTAACGAGCAGTACTTC
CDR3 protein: CSVEAGTGVNEQYF

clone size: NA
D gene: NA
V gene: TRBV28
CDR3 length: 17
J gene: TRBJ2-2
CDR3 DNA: TGTGCCAGCAGTTTACGTTTAGCGAGCGCGAACACCGGGGAGCTGTTTTTT
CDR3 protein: CASSLRLASANTGELFF

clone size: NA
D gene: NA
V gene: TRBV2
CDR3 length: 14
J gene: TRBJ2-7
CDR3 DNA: TGTGCCAGCAGTGAATCTGGAGGGTCCCACGAGCAGTACTTC
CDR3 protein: CASSESGGSHEQYF

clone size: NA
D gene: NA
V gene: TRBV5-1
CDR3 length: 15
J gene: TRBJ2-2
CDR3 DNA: TGCGCCAGCAGATCAGGGGAGACGAACACCGGGGAGCTGTTTTTT
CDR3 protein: CASRSGETNTGELFF

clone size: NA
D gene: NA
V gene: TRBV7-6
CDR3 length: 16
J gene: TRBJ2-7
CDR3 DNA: TGTGCCAGCAGCTCGCCTAGGGGTTGGCCCTCCTACGAGCAGTACTTC
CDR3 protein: CASSSPRGWPSYEQYF

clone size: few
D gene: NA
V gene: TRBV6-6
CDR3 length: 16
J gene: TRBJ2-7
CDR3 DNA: TGTGCCAGCAGTTACTCGACCGGGGCGGGGAGCTACGAGCAGTACTTC
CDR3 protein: CASSYSTGAGSYEQYF

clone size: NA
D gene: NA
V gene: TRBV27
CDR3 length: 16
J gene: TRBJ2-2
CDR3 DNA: TGTGCCAGCAGTTTTTCAGGAGCCGCGAACACCGGGGAGCTGTTTTTT
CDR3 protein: CASSFSGAANTGELFF

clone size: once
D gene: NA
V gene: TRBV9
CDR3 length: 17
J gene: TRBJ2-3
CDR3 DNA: TGTGCCAGCAGCGTAGCCCCGGGGTTTGGGTTAGGAGATACGCAGTATTTT
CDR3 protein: CASSVAPGFGLGDTQYF

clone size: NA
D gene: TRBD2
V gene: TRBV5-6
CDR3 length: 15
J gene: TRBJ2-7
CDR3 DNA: TGTGCCAGCAGGCTAGCGGGAGGGTCGGAATACGAGCAGTACTTC
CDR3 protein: CASRLAGGSEYEQYF

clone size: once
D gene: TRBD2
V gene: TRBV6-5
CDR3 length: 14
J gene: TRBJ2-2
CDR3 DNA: TGTGCCAGCAAGTCGCGGGGGATCACCGGGGAGCTGTTTTTT
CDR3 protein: CASKSRGITGELFF

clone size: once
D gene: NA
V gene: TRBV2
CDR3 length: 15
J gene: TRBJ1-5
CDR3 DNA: TGTGCCAGCAGTGAAGTGGGCGGGGAGAATCAGCCCCAGCATTTT
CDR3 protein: CASSEVGGENQPQHF

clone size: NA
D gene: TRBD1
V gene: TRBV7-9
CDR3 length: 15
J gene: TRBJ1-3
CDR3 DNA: TGTGCCAGCAGCGAGACAGGGGTCGGCGGAAACACCATATATTTT
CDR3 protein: CASSETGVGGNTIYF

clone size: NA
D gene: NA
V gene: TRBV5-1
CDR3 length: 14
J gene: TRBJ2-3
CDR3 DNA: TGCGCCAGCAGCTTGGCCAGGGACACAGATACGCAGTATTTT
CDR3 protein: CASSLARDTDTQYF

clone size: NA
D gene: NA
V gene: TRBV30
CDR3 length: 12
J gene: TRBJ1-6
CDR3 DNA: TGTGCCTGGCGGACGGGGCCCTCACCCCTCCACTTT
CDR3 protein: CAWRTGPSPLHF

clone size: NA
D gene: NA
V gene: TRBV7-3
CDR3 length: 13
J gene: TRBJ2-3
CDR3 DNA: TGTGCCAGCAGCTCCTCTAGTGCAGATACGCAGTATTTT
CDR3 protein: CASSSSSADTQYF

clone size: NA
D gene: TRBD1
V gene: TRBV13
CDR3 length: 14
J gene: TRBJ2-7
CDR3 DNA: TGTGCCAGCAGCCAGGGACAGGATCGCTACGAGCAGTACTTC
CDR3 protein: CASSQGQDRYEQYF

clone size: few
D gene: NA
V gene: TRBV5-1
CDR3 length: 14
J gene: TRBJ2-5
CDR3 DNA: TGCGCCAGCAGCTTGGCGGCAGGGCGGGAGACCCAGTACTTC
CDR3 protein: CASSLAAGRETQYF

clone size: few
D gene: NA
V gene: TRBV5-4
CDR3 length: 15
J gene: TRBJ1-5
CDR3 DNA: TGTGCCAGCAGCTTGGATCAGGGACGGAATCAGCCCCAGCATTTT
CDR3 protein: CASSLDQGRNQPQHF

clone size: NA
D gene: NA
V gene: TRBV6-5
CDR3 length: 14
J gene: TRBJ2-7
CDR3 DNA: TGTGCCAGCAGTTACAGGGACCGAGGGTACGAGCAGTACTTC
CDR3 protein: CASSYRDRGYEQYF